The clone carrying this T cell receptor beta chain has a handful of counts. The antigen remains unidentified. TCRdb re-called the 5' RACE reads with MiXCR, one entry per CDR3 protein. Of 300,000 to 400,000 distinct CDR3 sequences detected, about 10% appear once; the ten largest clones hold less than 3.5%. The data stem from a study of T cells after yellow fever vaccination. General observations from the study: Weaker, the secondary response had a peak occurring faster, on day 5 versus 15.

V was clipped by 4 bases and J by 8 bases, with 17 bases between them. CDR1 and CDR2 (germline): MNHNS, SASEGT. This CDR3 spans 15 amino acids. J is TRBJ1-4 and V is TRBV6-1; D not resolved. The specimen comprised CD4+ T cells sorted from PBMCs, sampled 45 days after the yellow fever booster vaccination. The receptor was isolated from a man in his late teens or twenties who received the YFV17D yellow fever vaccine. This CDR3 reads CASSVSLATREKLFF. DNA for the CDR3: TGTGCCAGCAGTGTTTCGCTGGCCACGCGAGAAAAACTGTTTTTT.